This T cell receptor (beta chain) was documented in a study of cytomegalovirus exposure and HLA in healthy donors. Study details: Roughly 180 million T cells yielded some 120 million unique TCR beta sequences in earlier analysis.

Germline V gene lookup returns CDR1 SGDLS and CDR2 YYNGEE. Between the trimmed V and J ends, which lost 2 bases and 3 bases, there was a span of 10 bases. This CDR3 comprises 14 residues. PCR was performed using 60 Vbeta and 13 Jbeta primers. Some clones are missing from TCRdb's copy, which holds only in-frame ones; the method was immunoSEQ multiplex PCR. The sample includes under 95,000 clones. The sample comprised PBMCs. This TCR came from a man younger than 30 in good health and CMV-seropositive. The chain has TRBV9 and TRBJ2-3, with D possibly TRBD2 on 5 matching bases. In DNA, the CDR3 is TGTGCCAGCAGCGTGACCGGGGTTACAGATACGCAGTATTTT. As protein: CASSVTGVTDTQYF.